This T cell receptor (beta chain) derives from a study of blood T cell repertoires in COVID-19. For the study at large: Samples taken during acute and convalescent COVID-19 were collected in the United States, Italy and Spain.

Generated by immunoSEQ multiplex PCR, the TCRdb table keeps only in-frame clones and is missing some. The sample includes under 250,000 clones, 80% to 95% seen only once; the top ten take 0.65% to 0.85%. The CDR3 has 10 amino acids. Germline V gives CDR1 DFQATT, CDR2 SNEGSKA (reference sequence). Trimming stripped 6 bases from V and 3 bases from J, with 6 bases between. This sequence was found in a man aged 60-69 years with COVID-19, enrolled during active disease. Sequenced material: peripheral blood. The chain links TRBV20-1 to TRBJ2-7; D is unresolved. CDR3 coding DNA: TGCAGTGCGGCTAGCTACGAGCAGTACTTC. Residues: CSAASYEQYF.